What follows are 32 T cell receptor beta chains derived from one specimen sequenced in a study of T-cell reconstitution after alpha-beta-depleted transplantation in children. The authors prepared the TCRbeta library with unique molecular identifiers. TCRdb called the PCR reads again in MiXCR, with one record for every CDR3 protein. The data hold 450,000 to 600,000 distinct CDR3 sequences, with 10% to 13% observed a single time. The source was PBMCs, collected before TCRalphabeta/CD19-depleted stem cell transplant. Source of these receptors: a child aged 2-15 years with inherited bone marrow failure, due to receive a stem cell transplant.

This chain connects TRBV7-2 to TRBJ1-1; 7 bases are a match to TRBD1. CDR1 and CDR2 (germline): SGHTA, FQGNSA. This CDR3 spans 15 amino acids. With 0 bases clipped from V and 3 bases from J, the junction kept 4 bases outside the gene matches. The CDR3 nucleotides read TGTGCCAGCAGCTTAGCAGGACAGGAGTACACTGAAGCTTTCTTT. Translated, it gives CASSLAGQEYTEAFF.

This clonotype has ten or more counts. V gene TRBV14 combines with J gene TRBJ2-7, with 7 bases matching TRBD2. J gave up 2 bases and V 0 bases, and 10 bases lay outside the gene matches. Germline V gives CDR1 SGHDN, CDR2 FVKESK. This CDR3 is 17 amino acids long. The CDR3 nucleotides read TGTGCCAGCAGCCAAGACTCGGGGCTAGCGGCGCCCTACGAGCAGTACTTC. This gives the protein CASSQDSGLAAPYEQYF.

As concerns this clonotype: A single base separates this from a much larger clone, so it may be a read error. V and J are TRBV30 and TRBJ2-7; 7 bases line up with TRBD1. CDR1 GTSNPN and CDR2 SVGIG come from the germline V gene (reference sequence). This CDR3 is 15 amino acids long. The CDR3 here is CAWSVAWDSSYERYF. CDR3 bases: TGTGCCTGGAGTGTTGCGTGGGACAGCTCCTACGAGCGGTACTTC.

At least ten counts were recorded for this clonotype. CDR3 loop: CASPLRQLNEKLFF. The CDR3 DNA follows: TGTGCCAGCCCCCTTCGACAGCTTAATGAAAAACTGTTTTTT. V gene TRBV21-1 combines with J gene TRBJ1-4; TRBD1, as called in the table, went unchecked against the DNA. TRBV21-1 constitutes a pseudogene. The CDR3 contains 14 residues.

This clonotype was counted ten times or more. The chain has TRBV27 and TRBJ1-1; 8 nucleotides agree with TRBD1. V lost 5 bases to trimming and J lost 6 bases; unmatched junction nucleotides: 8. The CDR3 consists of 14 residues. In germline, CDR1 is MNHEY, CDR2 SMNVEV (reference sequence). The CDR3 coding sequence is TGTGCCAGCAGTCCCCGGACAGGGCTCTCTGAAGCTTTCTTT. It codes for CASSPRTGLSEAFF.

The chain combines TRBV4-2 with TRBJ2-2, with D unclear. The CDR3 sequence is 15 residues long. V gave up 4 bases and J gave up 0 bases, with 9 bases separating them. Per the germline V gene, CDR1 is LGHNA and CDR2 is YNFKEQ. DNA for the CDR3: TGTGCCAGCAGCCGTGGTGAGACGAACACCGGGGAGCTGTTTTTT. It encodes CASSRGETNTGELFF.

V usage is TRBV20-1 and J usage is TRBJ2-7, with D perhaps TRBD1 (5 bases). V lost 3 bases to trimming and J lost 2 bases, with 8 bases between them. Germline CDR1 DFQATT, CDR2 SNEGSKA (reference sequence). The CDR3 covers 12 residues. As DNA, the CDR3 is TGCAGTGCTAGGGCAGGGCCCTACGAGCAGTACTTC. Translation: CSARAGPYEQYF.

This clonotype was seen ten or more times. The chain couples TRBV5-1 to TRBJ2-7; TRBD2 is a possible D gene (6 bases). CDR3 length equals 14 residues. From germline, CDR1 is SGHRS and CDR2 YFSETQ. V lost 4 bases and J lost 6, with 17 bases in between. The CDR3 DNA reads TGCGCCAGCAGCAGGGACGGGACTGACGCCGAGCAGTACTTC. This gives the protein CASSRDGTDAEQYF.

This clonotype was seen repeatedly, ten times or more. The chain employs TRBV29-1 and TRBJ2-1; 8 positions agree with TRBD2. Trimming at V came to 4 bases and at J to 3 bases, leaving 8 bases not matched to a gene. Germline V gene sequence: CDR1 SQVTM, CDR2 ANQGSEA. This CDR3 contains 15 residues. The CDR3: CSVGLAGRVYNEQFF. CDR3 DNA sequence: TGCAGCGTTGGGCTAGCGGGCCGAGTCTACAATGAGCAGTTCTTC.

This clonotype was recorded at least ten times. The chain links TRBV20-1 to TRBJ2-7; no firm D call. Per germline, CDR1 DFQATT and CDR2 SNEGSKA (reference sequence). The V end was cut by 6 bases, the J end by 0 bases, with 12 bases between. The CDR3 runs 13 residues. The CDR3 DNA reads TGCAGTGCAACCGACCACAGCTCCTACGAGCAGTACTTC. As protein: CSATDHSSYEQYF.

This clonotype was seen more than once but under ten times. This chain uses TRBV18 with TRBJ2-1; 9 nucleotides align to TRBD2. From germline, CDR1 is KGHSH and CDR2 LQKENI. Losses at the gene ends were 5 bases for V and 7 bases for J; bases not matched to a gene: 12. The CDR3 covers 16 residues. The CDR3 loop is CASSDERGRAKNEQFF. DNA of the CDR3: TGTGCCAGCTCAGATGAGCGCGGGAGGGCCAAGAATGAGCAGTTCTTC.

The J gene is TRBJ2-7, the V gene TRBV6-1; 8 nucleotides align to TRBD1. Germline V gives CDR1 MNHNS, CDR2 SASEGT. After removal of 6 bases from V and 2 bases from J, the junction contained 6 bases not matched to a gene. The CDR3 length is 14 residues. The chain's CDR3 is CASRKTGVPYEQYF. The CDR3 nucleotides are TGTGCCAGCAGGAAGACAGGGGTCCCCTACGAGCAGTACTTC.

In its sample, this clonotype was seen many times. V gene TRBV9 combines with J gene TRBJ2-7; a weak D match, TRBD1 (5 bases). V was trimmed by 0 bases and J by 5 bases, leaving 12 bases between them. Germline CDR1 and CDR2: SGDLS and YYNGEE. There are 14 residues in the CDR3. In nucleotides, the CDR3 is TGTGCCAGCAGCGTAGCTGGGCAGGGCGACGAGCAGTACTTC. Protein: CASSVAGQGDEQYF.

This clonotype was detected many times. V is TRBV27 and J is TRBJ1-5, with a weak D call TRBD1 (6 bases). This CDR3 has 15 residues. Germline values: CDR1 MNHEY, CDR2 SMNVEV (reference sequence). Trimming pared 3 bases from V and 4 bases from J, leaving 13 bases between. Here the CDR3 reads CASSFAGAVNQPQHF. Here the CDR3 DNA reads TGTGCCAGCAGTTTTGCGGGGGCTGTAAATCAGCCCCAGCATTTT.

This clonotype came up many times. This chain uses TRBV6-5 with TRBJ2-2; 10 bases agree with TRBD2. With 0 bases clipped from V and 5 bases from J, the junction kept 3 bases outside the gene matches. The germline V gene has CDR1 MNHEY and CDR2 SVGAGI. The CDR3 spans 16 residues. CDR3 amino acids: CASSYSAGGLTGELFF. The CDR3 DNA follows: TGTGCCAGCAGTTACTCAGCGGGAGGGTTAACCGGGGAGCTGTTTTTT.

The chain has TRBV7-2 and TRBJ2-7; D may match TRBD1 or TRBD2 (5 bases each). V was clipped by 5 bases and J by 3 bases, with 14 bases between them. Germline V CDR1 and CDR2: SGHTA, FQGNSA. CDR3 length: 14 amino acids. The CDR3 DNA follows: TGTGCCAGCAGCATGCCGGGACCTGGCTACGAGCAGTACTTC. This translates into CASSMPGPGYEQYF.

At least ten counts were recorded for this clonotype. This chain joins TRBV20-1 and TRBJ2-7; D is possibly TRBD2 (5 bases). Per the germline V gene, CDR1 is DFQATT and CDR2 is SNEGSKA (reference sequence). This CDR3 has 13 residues. V was pared by 6 bases and J by 2 bases, with 14 bases between. The CDR3 loop is CSATPGYTYEQYF. In nucleotides, the CDR3 is TGCAGTGCCACACCGGGGTACACCTACGAGCAGTACTTC.

About this clonotype itself: At one boundary the junction diverges from the germline segment, which might be a read error. This chain connects TRBV6-5 to TRBJ1-2; D is undetermined. The CDR3 is made up of 15 amino acids. The germline gives CDR1 MNHEY, CDR2 SVGAGI. In nucleotides, the CDR3 is TGTGCCAGCAGTGACTCGGGGAGAGCGAACTATGGCTACACCTTC. Translated: CASSDSGRANYGYTF.

The chain links TRBV28 to TRBJ1-1; D is possibly TRBD1 (5 bases). The CDR3 spans 13 residues. Trimming took off 3 bases at V and 4 bases at J, with 9 bases between the two ends. From germline, CDR1 is MDHEN and CDR2 SYDVKM. The CDR3 sequence is CASSFSGRTEAFF. The CDR3 DNA follows: TGTGCCAGCAGTTTTTCGGGGCGCACTGAAGCTTTCTTT. Supplemented by reference TRBV28 and TRBJ1-1, the full variable domain reads DVKVTQSSRYLVKRTGEKVFLECVQDMDHENMFWYRQDPGLGLRLIYFSYDVKMKEKGDIPEGYSVSREKKERFSLILESASTNQTSMYLCASSFSGRTEAFFGQGTRLTVV.

The sample holds many counts of this clonotype. This sequence joins TRBV6-5 and TRBJ2-4; D is unresolved. CDR3 length: 19 amino acids. Germline-derived CDR1 and CDR2 are MNHEY and SVGAGI. Trimming removed 0 bases from V and 3 bases from J, with 21 bases in between. The CDR3 DNA follows: TGTGCCAGCAGTTACTCCCTGGCGATCCTGGTTTTCCGCAAAAACATTCAGTACTTC. It translates to CASSYSLAILVFRKNIQYF.

This clonotype was counted ten times or more. The chain has TRBV11-2 and TRBJ1-2; D not certain. The CDR3 sequence is 12 residues long. Germline V lookup: CDR1 SGHAT, CDR2 FQNNGV. With 5 bases removed from V and 7 bases from J, the gap between germline ends came to 11 bases. The CDR3 DNA follows: TGTGCCAGCAGCGACCGGCGGATTGGCTACACCTTC. It translates to CASSDRRIGYTF.

In this sample, this clonotype turned up many times. The J gene is TRBJ2-1, the V gene TRBV6-5; D might be TRBD2 (6 bases). With 2 bases removed from V and 1 base from J, the gap between germline ends came to 9 bases. This CDR3 contains 15 residues. CDR1 MNHEY and CDR2 SVGAGI come from the germline V gene. CDR3 loop: CASSYTAGSYNEQFF. The CDR3 region has the DNA TGTGCCAGCAGTTACACAGCGGGTTCCTACAATGAGCAGTTCTTC.

This clonotype was recorded many times. The gene calls are TRBV19 and TRBJ1-2; D is possibly TRBD1 (6 bases). CDR1 is LNHDA, CDR2 SQIVND, per germline (reference sequence). V was pared by 3 bases and J by 7 bases, with 18 bases between. The CDR3 extends over 15 amino acids. The CDR3 DNA reads TGTGCCAGTAGTATTCCCTTAACAGGGAATCGTGGCTACACCTTC. This encodes CASSIPLTGNRGYTF.

The V gene is TRBV15, the J gene TRBJ2-5; D may be TRBD1 (5 bases). CDR3 length: 14 residues. The germline gives CDR1 LNHNV, CDR2 YYDKDF (reference sequence). V lost 8 bases, J lost 5 bases, and 18 bases lay in between. The CDR3 loop reads CATGSFWGWETQYF. In nucleotides, the CDR3 is TGTGCCACCGGTAGCTTTTGGGGCTGGGAGACCCAGTACTTC.

This clonotype was detected many times. The CDR3 is CSAPRDGNQPQHF. The CDR3 coding sequence is TGCAGTGCTCCCAGGGATGGCAATCAGCCCCAGCATTTT. The chain carries TRBV20-1 and TRBJ1-5; weak D call: TRBD1 (5 bases). Germline lookup yields CDR1 DFQATT and CDR2 SNEGSKA (reference sequence). This CDR3 region has 13 residues. Trimming stripped 5 bases from V and 2 bases from J, with 10 bases between.

The rearrangement links TRBV23-1 to TRBJ2-1; 11 positions match TRBD2. TRBV23-1 is placed among ORFs of uncertain function. The CDR3 has 17 amino acids. After removal of 9 bases from V and 6 bases from J, the junction contained 16 bases not matched to a gene. As DNA, the CDR3 is TGCGCCAGAGTTTCCGTTACTAGCGGGAGCTACGGCAATGAGCAGTTCTTC. Translated: CARVSVTSGSYGNEQFF.

The rearrangement uses TRBV5-1 and TRBJ1-5, with TRBD1 matching over 9 bases. The CDR3 spans 14 residues. Losses at the gene ends were 4 bases for V and 9 bases for J; bases not matched to a gene: 8. The V gene's germline CDR1 is SGHRS and CDR2 YFSETQ. CDR3 coding DNA: TGCGCCAGCAGCCCGACAGGGGGGGATCGGCCCCAGCATTTT. This codes for CASSPTGGDRPQHF.

This clonotype was found many times. The DNA for the CDR3 is TGTGCCAGCAGTTTTTTTGCCTCCCCATCATTACAATGGGAGCAGTTCTTC. This encodes CASSFFASPSLQWEQFF. The chain employs TRBV27 and TRBJ2-1; D uncertain. Germline CDR1 MNHEY, CDR2 SMNVEV (reference sequence). The CDR3 loop spans 17 amino acids. V was clipped by 3 bases and J by 10 bases, with 25 bases between them.

This clonotype was seen ten or more times. The CDR3 region is CSAKKAGGPWEQYF. In nucleotides, the CDR3 is TGCAGTGCTAAGAAAGCGGGAGGGCCTTGGGAGCAGTACTTC. The genes are TRBV20-1 and TRBJ2-7; TRBD2 aligns across 10 bases. The germline CDR1 and CDR2 sequences are DFQATT and SNEGSKA (reference sequence). V shed 4 bases, J shed 7 bases, and the junction held 10 bases outside the gene matches. This CDR3 has 14 residues.

About this clonotype itself: Given the absence of the conserved phenylalanine or tryptophan at the CDR3 end, a read error is likely. This chain links TRBV7-9 with TRBJ1-1; 7 bases agree with TRBD1. V shed 8 bases, J shed 4 bases, and the junction held 10 bases outside the gene matches. The CDR3 runs 14 residues. CDR1 and CDR2 from the germline V gene are SEHNR and FQNEAQ (reference sequence). CDR3 sequence reads: CASVLVQGSTEAFV. The DNA of the CDR3 is TGTGCCAGCGTCTTAGTACAGGGGAGCACTGAAGCTTTCGTT.

This chain joins TRBV2 and TRBJ2-1, with 7 bases that match TRBD1. The ends lost 3 bases at V and 4 bases at J; junction bases unmatched: 3. The CDR3 is made up of 14 amino acids. Germline V gene sequence: CDR1 SNHLY, CDR2 FYNNEI. The CDR3 sequence is CASSDQGVYNEQFF. CDR3 DNA sequence: TGTGCCAGCAGTGACCAGGGGGTTTACAATGAGCAGTTCTTC.

The chain combines TRBV5-1 with TRBJ2-5; TRBD1 agrees at 7 bases. CDR1 SGHRS and CDR2 YFSETQ come from the germline V gene. The ends lost 4 bases at V and 5 bases at J; junction bases unmatched: 2. The length of the CDR3 is 12 residues. CDR3 bases: TGCGCCAGCAGCGGGACAGCCGAGACCCAGTACTTC. Its translation: CASSGTAETQYF.